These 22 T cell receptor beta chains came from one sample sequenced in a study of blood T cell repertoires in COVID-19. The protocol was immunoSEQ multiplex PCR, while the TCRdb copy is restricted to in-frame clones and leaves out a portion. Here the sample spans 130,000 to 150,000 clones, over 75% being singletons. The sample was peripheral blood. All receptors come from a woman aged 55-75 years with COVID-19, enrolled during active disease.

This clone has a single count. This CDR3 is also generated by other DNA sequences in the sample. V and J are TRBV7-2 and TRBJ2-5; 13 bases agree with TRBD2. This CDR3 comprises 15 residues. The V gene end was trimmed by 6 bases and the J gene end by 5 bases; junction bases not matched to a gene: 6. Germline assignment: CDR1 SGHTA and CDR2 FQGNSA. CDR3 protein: CASSTGLAGWETQYF. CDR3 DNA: TGTGCCAGCAGTACGGGACTAGCGGGGTGGGAGACCCAGTACTTC.

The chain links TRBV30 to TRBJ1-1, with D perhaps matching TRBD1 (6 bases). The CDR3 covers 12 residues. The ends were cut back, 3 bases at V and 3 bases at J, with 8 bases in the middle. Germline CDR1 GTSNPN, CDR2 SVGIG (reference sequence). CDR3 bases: TGTGCCTGGAGGGGGGCTTACACTGAAGCTTTCTTT. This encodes CAWRGAYTEAFF.

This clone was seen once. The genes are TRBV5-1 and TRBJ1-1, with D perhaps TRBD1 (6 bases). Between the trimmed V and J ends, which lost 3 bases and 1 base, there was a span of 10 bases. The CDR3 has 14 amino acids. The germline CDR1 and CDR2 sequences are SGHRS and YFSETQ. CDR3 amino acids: CASSSRTANTEAFF. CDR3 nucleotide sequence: TGCGCCAGCAGCTCGAGGACAGCGAACACTGAAGCTTTCTTT.

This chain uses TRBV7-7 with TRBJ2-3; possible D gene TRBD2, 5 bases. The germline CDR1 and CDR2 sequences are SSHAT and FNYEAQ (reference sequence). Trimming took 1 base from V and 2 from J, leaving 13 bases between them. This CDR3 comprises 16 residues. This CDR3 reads CASSLGGPGTTDTQYF. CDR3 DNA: TGTGCCAGCAGCTTAGGCGGGCCAGGAACCACAGATACGCAGTATTTT.

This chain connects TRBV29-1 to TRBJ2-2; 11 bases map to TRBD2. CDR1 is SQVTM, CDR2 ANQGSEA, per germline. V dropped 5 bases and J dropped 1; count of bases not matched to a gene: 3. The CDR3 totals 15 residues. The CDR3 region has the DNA TGCAGCGTTCGAACTAGCGGGGGGAACACCGGGGAGCTGTTTTTT. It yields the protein CSVRTSGGNTGELFF.

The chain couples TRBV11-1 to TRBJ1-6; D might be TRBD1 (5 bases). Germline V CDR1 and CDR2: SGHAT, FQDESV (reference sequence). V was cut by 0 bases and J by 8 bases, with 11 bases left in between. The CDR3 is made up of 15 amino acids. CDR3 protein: CASSLADGGYSPLHF. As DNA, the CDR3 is TGTGCCAGCAGCTTAGCGGACGGGGGATATTCACCCCTCCACTTT.

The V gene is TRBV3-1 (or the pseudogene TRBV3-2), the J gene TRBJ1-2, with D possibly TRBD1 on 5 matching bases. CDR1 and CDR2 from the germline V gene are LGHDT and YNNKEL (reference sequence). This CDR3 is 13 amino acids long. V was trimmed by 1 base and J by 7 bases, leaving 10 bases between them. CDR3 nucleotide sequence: TGTGCCAGCAGCCAAGCACAGGTCGGTGGCTACACCTTC. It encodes CASSQAQVGGYTF.

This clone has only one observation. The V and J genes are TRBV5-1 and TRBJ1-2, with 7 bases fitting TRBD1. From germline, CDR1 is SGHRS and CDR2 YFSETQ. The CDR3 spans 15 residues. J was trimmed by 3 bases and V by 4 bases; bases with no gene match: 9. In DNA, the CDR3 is TGCGCCAGCAGCACCCAGACAGGGATCGACTATGGCTACACCTTC. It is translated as CASSTQTGIDYGYTF.

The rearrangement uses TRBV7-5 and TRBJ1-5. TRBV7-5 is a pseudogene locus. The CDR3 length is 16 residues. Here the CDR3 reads CVRSTRGPDLNQPQHF. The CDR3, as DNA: TGTGTCAGAAGCACTAGAGGGCCCGATTTGAATCAGCCCCAGCATTTT.

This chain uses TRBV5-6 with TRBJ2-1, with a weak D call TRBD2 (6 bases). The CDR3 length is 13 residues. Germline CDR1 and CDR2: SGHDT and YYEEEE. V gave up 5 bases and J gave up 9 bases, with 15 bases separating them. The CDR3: CASRLGGGGEQFF. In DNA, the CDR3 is TGTGCCAGCAGGCTGGGGGGTGGAGGTGAGCAGTTCTTC.

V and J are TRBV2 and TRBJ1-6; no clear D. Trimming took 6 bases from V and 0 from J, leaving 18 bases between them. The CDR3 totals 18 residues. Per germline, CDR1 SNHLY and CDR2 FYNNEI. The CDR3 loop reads CASSRSGIRASYNSPLHF. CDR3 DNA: TGTGCCAGCAGCCGAAGCGGCATCCGGGCCTCCTATAATTCACCCCTCCACTTT.

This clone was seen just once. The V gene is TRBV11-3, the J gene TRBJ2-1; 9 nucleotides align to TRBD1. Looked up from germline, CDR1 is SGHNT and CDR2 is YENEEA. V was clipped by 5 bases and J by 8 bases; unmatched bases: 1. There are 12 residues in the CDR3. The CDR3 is CASSRQGDEQFF. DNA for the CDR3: TGTGCCAGCAGCCGACAGGGGGATGAGCAGTTCTTC.

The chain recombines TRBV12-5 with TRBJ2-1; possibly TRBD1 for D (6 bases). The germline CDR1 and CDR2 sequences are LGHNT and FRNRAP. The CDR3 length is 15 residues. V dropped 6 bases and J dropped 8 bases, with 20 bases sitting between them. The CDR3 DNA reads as TGTGCTAGTGGCTCCAACAGGGTGGGTTACGATGAGCAGTTCTTC. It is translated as CASGSNRVGYDEQFF.

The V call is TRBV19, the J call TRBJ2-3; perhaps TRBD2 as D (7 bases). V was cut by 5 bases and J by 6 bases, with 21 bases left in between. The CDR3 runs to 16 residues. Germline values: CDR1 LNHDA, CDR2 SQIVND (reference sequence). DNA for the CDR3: TGTGCCAGTAGTTTCTTCGGGGGGCCCTTTTTGGATACGCAGTATTTT. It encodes CASSFFGGPFLDTQYF. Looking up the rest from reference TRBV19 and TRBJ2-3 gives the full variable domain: DGGITQSPKYLFRKEGQNVTLSCEQNLNHDAMYWYRQDPGQGLRLIYYSQIVNDFQKGDIAEGYSVSREKKESFPLTVTSAQKNPTAFYLCASSFFGGPFLDTQYFGPGTRLTVL.

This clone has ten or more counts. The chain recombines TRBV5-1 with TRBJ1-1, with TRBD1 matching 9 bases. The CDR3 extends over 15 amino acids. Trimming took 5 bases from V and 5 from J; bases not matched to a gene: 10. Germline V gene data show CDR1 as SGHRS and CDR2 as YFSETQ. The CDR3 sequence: CASSQVTGGGTEAFF. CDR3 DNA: TGCGCCAGCAGTCAAGTGACAGGGGGAGGGACTGAAGCTTTCTTT.

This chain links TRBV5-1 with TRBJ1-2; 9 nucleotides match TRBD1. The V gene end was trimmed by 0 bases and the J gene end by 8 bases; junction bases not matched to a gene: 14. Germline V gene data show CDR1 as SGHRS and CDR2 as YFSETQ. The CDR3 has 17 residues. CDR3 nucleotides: TGCGCCAGCAGCTTGGGCCCGGGACAGGGCAACGGCGGGGGCTACACCTTC. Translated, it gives CASSLGPGQGNGGGYTF.

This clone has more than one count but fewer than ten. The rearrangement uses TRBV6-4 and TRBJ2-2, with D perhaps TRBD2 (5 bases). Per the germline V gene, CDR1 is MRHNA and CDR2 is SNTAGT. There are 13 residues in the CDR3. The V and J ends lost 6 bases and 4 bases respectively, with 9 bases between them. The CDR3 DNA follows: TGTGCCAGCAGCCAAACTAGCACCGGGGAGCTGTTTTTT. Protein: CASSQTSTGELFF.

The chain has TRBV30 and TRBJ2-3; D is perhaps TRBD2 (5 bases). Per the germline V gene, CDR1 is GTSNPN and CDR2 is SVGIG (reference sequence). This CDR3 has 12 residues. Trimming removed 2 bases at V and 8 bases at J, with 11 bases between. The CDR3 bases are TGTGCCTGGAGTCCACCCGCGGGTACGCAGTATTTT. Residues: CAWSPPAGTQYF.

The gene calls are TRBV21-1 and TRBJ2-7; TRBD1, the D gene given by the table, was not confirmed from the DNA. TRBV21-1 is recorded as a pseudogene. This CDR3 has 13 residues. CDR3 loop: CASSLDRVYEQYF. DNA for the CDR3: TGTGCCAGCAGCCTTGACAGGGTCTACGAGCAGTACTTC.

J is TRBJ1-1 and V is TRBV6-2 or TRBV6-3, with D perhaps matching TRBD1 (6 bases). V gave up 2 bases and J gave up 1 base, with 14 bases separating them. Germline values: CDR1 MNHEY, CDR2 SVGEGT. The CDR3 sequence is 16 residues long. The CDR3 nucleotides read TGTGCCAGCAGTTACGCCTGGGACACCCGGAACACTGAAGCTTTCTTT. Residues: CASSYAWDTRNTEAFF.

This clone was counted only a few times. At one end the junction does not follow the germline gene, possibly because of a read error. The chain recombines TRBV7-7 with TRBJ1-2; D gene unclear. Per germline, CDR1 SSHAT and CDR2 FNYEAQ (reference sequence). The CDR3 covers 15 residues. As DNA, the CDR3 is TGTGCTAGCAGCTTAGGCGGCAGAAACTATTGCGGCTACACCTTC. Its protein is CASSLGGRNYCGYTF.

The CDR3 nucleotides are TGTGCCAGAAGCTTGGAACCGGGACAGGGGAGTCCTGCTGCCTACGAGCAGTACTTC. Residues: CARSLEPGQGSPAAYEQYF. This chain joins TRBV5-3 and TRBJ2-7, with 10 bases aligning to TRBD1. TRBV5-3 is treated as an ORF (open reading frame) with a function not yet certain. The CDR3 has 19 amino acids. The J segment lost 2 bases and the V segment lost 0 bases, leaving 14 bases of the junction unmatched.